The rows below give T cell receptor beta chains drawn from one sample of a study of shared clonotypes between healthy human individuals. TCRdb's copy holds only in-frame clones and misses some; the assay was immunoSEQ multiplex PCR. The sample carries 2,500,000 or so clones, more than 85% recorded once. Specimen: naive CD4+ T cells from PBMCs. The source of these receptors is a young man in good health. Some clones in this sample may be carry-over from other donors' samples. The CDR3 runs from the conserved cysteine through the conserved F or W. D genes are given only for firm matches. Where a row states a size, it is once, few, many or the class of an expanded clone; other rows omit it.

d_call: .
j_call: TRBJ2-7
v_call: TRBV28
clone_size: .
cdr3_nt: TGTGCCAGCAGTTTTACGGACAGACCGTTCCCCTACGAGCAGTACTTC
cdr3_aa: CASSFTDRPFPYEQYF

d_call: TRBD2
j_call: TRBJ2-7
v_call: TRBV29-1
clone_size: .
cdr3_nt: TGCAGCGTGGGGAAAATAGCGGGAGACCCAACCTACGAGCAGTACTTC
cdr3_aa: CSVGKIAGDPTYEQYF

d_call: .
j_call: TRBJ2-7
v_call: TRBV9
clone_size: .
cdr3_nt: TGTGCCAGCAGCATACGGGACTCCTCCTACGAGCAGTACTTC
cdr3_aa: CASSIRDSSYEQYF

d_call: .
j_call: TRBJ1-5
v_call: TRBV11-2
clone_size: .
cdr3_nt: TGTGCCAGCAGCGGGCCGGGGGGAGGGCAGCCCCAGCATTTT
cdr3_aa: CASSGPGGGQPQHF

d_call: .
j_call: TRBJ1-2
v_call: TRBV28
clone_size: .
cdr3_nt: TGTGCCAGCAGCTCTTTACTCCCACTCTATGGCTACACCTTC
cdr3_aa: CASSSLLPLYGYTF

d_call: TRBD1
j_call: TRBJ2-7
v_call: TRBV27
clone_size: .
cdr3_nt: TGTGCCAGCAGAAGGGGACAGGGGGCCTACGAGCAGTACTTC
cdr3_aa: CASRRGQGAYEQYF

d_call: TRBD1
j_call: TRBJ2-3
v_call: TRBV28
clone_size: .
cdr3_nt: TGTGCCAGCAGTTCCCCGGACAGGGGGAGTCGCGGCCTACCTAGCACAGATACGCAGTATTTT
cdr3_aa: CASSSPDRGSRGLPSTDTQYF

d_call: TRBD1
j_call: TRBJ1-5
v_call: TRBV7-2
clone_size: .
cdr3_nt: TGTGCCAGCAGCCGGGGAGGACAGGATACCTATCAGCCCCAGCATTTT
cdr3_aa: CASSRGGQDTYQPQHF

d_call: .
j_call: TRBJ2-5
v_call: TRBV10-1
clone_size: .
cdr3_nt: TGCGCCAGCAGTGAGACCCCACTAGAGACCCAGTACTTC
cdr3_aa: CASSETPLETQYF

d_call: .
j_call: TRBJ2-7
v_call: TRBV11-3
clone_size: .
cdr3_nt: TGTGCCAGCAGCTTAGATGACCGGGACGAGCAGTACTTC
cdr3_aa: CASSLDDRDEQYF

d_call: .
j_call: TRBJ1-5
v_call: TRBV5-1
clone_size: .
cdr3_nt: TGCGCCAGCAGCTTACAGGGATCGGAACAGCCCCAGCATTTT
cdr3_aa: CASSLQGSEQPQHF

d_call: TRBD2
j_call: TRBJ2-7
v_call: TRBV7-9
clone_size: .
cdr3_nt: TGTGCCAGCAGCTTAGTACTGGCGGGAGGCTACGAGCAGTACTTC
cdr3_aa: CASSLVLAGGYEQYF

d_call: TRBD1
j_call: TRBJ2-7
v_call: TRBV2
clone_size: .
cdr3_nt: TGTGCCAGCAGTTCCGGGACAGGCAACTACGAGCAGTACTTC
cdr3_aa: CASSSGTGNYEQYF

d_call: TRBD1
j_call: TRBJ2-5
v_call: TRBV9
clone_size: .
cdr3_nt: TGTGCCAGCAGCGCAGGACAGGGGGATTGGACCCAGTACTTC
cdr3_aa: CASSAGQGDWTQYF

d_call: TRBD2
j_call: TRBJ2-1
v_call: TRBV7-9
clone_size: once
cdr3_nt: TGTGCCAGCAGCTTAGAATACGGACTAGCGGGACTTGAGCAGTTCTTC
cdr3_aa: CASSLEYGLAGLEQFF

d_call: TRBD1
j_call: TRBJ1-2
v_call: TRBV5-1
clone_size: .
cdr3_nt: TGCGCCAGCAGCTGGGACAGGGAGGACTATGGCTACACCTTC
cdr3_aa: CASSWDREDYGYTF

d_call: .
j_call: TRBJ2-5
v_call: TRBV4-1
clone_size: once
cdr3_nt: TGCGCCAGCAGCCAAGATCATCGGCTAGGAGGGACCCAGTACTTC
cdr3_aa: CASSQDHRLGGTQYF

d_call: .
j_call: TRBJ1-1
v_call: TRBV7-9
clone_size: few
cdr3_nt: TGTGCCAGCAGCTTAAGGACTGTGAACACTGAAGCTTTCTTT
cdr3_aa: CASSLRTVNTEAFF

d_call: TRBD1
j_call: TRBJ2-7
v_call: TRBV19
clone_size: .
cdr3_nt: TGTGCCAGTAGGACTTCCGGGACAGGTCCGACCTACGAGCAGTACTTC
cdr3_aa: CASRTSGTGPTYEQYF

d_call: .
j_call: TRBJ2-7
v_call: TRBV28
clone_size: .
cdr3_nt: TGTGCCAGCAGTTTGAGGTCCGGGACCTACGAGCAGTACTTC
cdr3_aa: CASSLRSGTYEQYF

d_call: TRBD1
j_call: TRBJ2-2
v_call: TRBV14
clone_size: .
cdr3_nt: TGTGCCAGCAGCGTCCAGGGGGCAGGACGTTACGCCGGGGAGCTGTTTTTT
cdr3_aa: CASSVQGAGRYAGELFF

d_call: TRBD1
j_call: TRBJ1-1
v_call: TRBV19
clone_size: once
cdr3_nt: TGTGCCAGTAGTATTGCCCCAGGGGGCTGGTACACTGAAGCTTTCTTT
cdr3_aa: CASSIAPGGWYTEAFF

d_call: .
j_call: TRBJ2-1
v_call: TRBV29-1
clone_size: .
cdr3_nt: TGCAGCGTAGGTGAGCAGTTCTTC
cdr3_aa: CSVGEQFF

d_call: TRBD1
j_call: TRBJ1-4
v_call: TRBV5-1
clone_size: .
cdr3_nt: TGCGCCAGCAGCCAGGACAGGTTAGGTGAAAAACTGTTTTTT
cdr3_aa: CASSQDRLGEKLFF

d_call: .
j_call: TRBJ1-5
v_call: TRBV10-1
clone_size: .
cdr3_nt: TGCGCCACCCAGTTACAGCCCCAGCATTTT
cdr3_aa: CATQLQPQHF

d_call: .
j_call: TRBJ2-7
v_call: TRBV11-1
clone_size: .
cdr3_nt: TGTGCCAGCAGCTTATATGGGGGAAACGAGCAGTACTTC
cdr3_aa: CASSLYGGNEQYF

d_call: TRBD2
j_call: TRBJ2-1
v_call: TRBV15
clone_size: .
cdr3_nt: TGTGCCACCAGCAGAGCTTGGAGCGGGAGGAAGAATGAGCAGTTCTTC
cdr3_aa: CATSRAWSGRKNEQFF

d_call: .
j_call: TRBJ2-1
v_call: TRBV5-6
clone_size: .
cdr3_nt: TGTGCCAGCAGCGGGGGACTTCGGAGCTCTGCTGAGCAGTTCTTC
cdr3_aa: CASSGGLRSSAEQFF

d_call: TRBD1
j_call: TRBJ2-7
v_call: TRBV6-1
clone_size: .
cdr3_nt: TGTGCCAGCAGTGAGGCGGGGACAGGGATACAGTACGAGCAGTACTTC
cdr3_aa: CASSEAGTGIQYEQYF

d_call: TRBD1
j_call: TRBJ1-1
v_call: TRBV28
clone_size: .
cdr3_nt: TGTGCCAGCAGTCCCCCCCGGACAGGGGGCACTGAAGCTTTCTTT
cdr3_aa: CASSPPRTGGTEAFF

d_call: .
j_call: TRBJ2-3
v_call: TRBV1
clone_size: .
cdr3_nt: TGCACCAGCAGCCAAGGAAGAGGGACTAGCGGAACCAGGGGGCCAGATACGCAGTATTTT
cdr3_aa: CTSSQGRGTSGTRGPDTQYF

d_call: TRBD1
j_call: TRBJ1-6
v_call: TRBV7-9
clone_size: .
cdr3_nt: TGTGCCAGCAGCCCGGGACAGGGGTTAGATTCACCCCTCCACTTT
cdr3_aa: CASSPGQGLDSPLHF

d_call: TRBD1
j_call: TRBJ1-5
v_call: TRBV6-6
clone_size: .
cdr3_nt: TGTGCCAGCAGACACGAACCAGGGGGTGCCAATCAGCCCCAGCATTTT
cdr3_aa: CASRHEPGGANQPQHF

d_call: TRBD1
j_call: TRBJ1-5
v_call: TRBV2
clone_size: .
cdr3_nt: TGTGCCAGCAGGACGACGGGACAGGGGAATCAGCCCCAGCATTTT
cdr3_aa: CASRTTGQGNQPQHF

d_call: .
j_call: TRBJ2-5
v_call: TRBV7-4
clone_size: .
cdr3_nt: TGTGCCCGACCCCTTCCAGGGGAGGGCCAAGAGACCCAGTACTTC
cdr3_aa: CARPLPGEGQETQYF

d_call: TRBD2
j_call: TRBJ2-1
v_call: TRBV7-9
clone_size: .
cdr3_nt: TGTGCCAGCAGCTTGGGGACTAGCGGAGATTACAATGAGCAGTTCTTC
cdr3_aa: CASSLGTSGDYNEQFF

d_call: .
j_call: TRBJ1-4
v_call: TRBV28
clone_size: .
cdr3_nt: TGTGCCAGCAGTTTAGACTTGGGACAAAGTGAAAAACTGTTTTTT
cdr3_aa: CASSLDLGQSEKLFF

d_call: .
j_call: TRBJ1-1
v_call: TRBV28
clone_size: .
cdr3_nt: TGTGCCAGCAGCACGGGGAAGAACACTGAAGCTTTCTTT
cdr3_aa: CASSTGKNTEAFF

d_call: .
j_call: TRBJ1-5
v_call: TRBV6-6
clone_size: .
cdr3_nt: TGTGCCAGCAGTAAGATCGGGCCCCGCTATGAGCCCCAGCATTTT
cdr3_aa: CASSKIGPRYEPQHF

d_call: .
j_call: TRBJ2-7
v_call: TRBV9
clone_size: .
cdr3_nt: TGTGCCAGCGGGCGGGACGTCTACGAGCAGTACTTC
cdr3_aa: CASGRDVYEQYF

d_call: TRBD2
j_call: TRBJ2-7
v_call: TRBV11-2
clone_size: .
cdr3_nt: TGTGCCAGCAGCTTACGTGCTAGCGGTACCCAGGGCTCCTACGAGCAGTACTTC
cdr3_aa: CASSLRASGTQGSYEQYF

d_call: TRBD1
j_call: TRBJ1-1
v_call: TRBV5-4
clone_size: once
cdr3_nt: TGTGCCAGCAGCTTTTCGGGACAGACTACTGAAGCTTTCTTT
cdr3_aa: CASSFSGQTTEAFF

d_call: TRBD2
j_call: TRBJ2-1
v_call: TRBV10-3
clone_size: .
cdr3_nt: TGTGCCATCAGTGGCACTAGCGGGAGCTCCTACAATGAGCAGTTCTTC
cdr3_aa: CAISGTSGSSYNEQFF

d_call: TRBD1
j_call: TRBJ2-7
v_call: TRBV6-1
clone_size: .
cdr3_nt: TGTGCCAGCAGTGAGTCCAGGGGGTTCTACGAGCAGTACTTC
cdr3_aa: CASSESRGFYEQYF

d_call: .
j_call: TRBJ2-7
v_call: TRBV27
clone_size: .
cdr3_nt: TGTGCCAGCAGGCCACTAGGGCCCTACGAGCAGTACTTC
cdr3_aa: CASRPLGPYEQYF

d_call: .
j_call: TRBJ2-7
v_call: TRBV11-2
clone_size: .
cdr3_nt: TGTGCCAGCAGCTTAGATGGGATTTCGGTGCGCTCCTACGAGCAGTACTTC
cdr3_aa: CASSLDGISVRSYEQYF

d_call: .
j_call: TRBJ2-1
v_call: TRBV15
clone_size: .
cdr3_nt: TGTGCCACCAGCAGAGGGGCAGCAAACAATGAGCAGTTCTTC
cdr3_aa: CATSRGAANNEQFF

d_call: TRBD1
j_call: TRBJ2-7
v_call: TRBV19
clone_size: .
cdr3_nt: TGTGCCAGTAGTAATCGGGGACAGAGCTACGAGCAGTACTTC
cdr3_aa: CASSNRGQSYEQYF

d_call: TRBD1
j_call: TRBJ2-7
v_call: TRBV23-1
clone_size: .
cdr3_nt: TGCGCCACCAAGGGGGCCCCAGCCCTCTACGAGCAGTACTTC
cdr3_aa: CATKGAPALYEQYF

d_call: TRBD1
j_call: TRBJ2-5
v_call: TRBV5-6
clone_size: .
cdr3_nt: TGTGCCAGCAGCTTGGCTGAAGGGACAGGGCTCCAAGAGACCCAGTACTTC
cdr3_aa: CASSLAEGTGLQETQYF

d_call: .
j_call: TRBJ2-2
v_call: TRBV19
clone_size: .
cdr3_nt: TGTGCCAGTAGTATCGTTGGGGGCGGCACCGGGGAGCTGTTTTTT
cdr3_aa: CASSIVGGGTGELFF

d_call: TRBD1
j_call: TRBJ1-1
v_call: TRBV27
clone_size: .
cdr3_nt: TGTGCCAGCAGTTTAGACAGGGGGCGGTCGAACACTGAAGCTTTCTTT
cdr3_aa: CASSLDRGRSNTEAFF

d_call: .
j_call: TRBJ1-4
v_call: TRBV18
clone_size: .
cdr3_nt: TGTGCCAGCTCACCCGGGAGGTTCAGGGATCATACTAATGAAAAACTGTTTTTT
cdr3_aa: CASSPGRFRDHTNEKLFF